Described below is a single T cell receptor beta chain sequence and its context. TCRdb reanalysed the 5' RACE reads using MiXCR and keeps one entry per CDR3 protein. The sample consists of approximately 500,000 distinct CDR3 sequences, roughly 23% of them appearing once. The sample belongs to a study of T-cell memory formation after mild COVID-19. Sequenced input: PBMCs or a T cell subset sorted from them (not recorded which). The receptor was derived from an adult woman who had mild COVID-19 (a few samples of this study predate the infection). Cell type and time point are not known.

The CDR3 nucleotides are TGTGCCAGCAGCCCGGGACAGGGGACCCACGAGCAGTACTTC. Translated: CASSPGQGTHEQYF. The chain links TRBV9 to TRBJ2-7, with TRBD1 identical over 10 bases. CDR3 length: 14 amino acids. In germline, CDR1 is SGDLS, CDR2 YYNGEE. The V and J ends lost 4 bases and 5 bases, in that order; junction bases with no gene match: 6.